Shown below are 11 T cell receptor beta chains from a single sample sequenced in a study of T cells in Graves' hyperthyroidism and ophthalmopathy. Amplification of TCR beta CDR3 regions used RNA as the template. The HTBI primer set was used in a first-round RT-PCR of the TCR CDR3. Each CDR3 protein gets one entry after TCRdb re-called the multiplex PCR reads with MiXCR. The top ten clones hold about 5.8% of a sample with about 580,000 distinct CDR3 sequences, around 14% of them seen once. Sequencing was done on a sample of blood. The receptor set was obtained from a young woman with Graves' hyperthyroidism that later progressed to Graves' ophthalmopathy.

This clonotype occurred many times. This chain joins TRBV10-3 and TRBJ2-6; possible D gene TRBD1, 5 bases. Per germline, CDR1 ENHRY and CDR2 SYGVKD. The V and J ends lost 4 bases and 2 bases respectively, with 15 bases between them. The CDR3 has 17 amino acids. CDR3 loop: CAISGTRPWAGANVLTF. DNA for the CDR3: TGTGCCATCAGTGGGACACGGCCTTGGGCTGGGGCCAACGTCCTGACTTTC.

This clonotype has just a few counts. J is TRBJ2-7 and V is TRBV7-2; possibly TRBD1 for D (6 bases). This CDR3 has 15 residues. CDR1 and CDR2 (germline): SGHTA, FQGNSA. V was cut by 6 bases and J by 0 bases, with 15 bases left in between. The CDR3 coding sequence is TGTGCCAGCAGACTCCCGGGACACTCCTCCTACGAGCAGTACTTC. Amino acid sequence: CASRLPGHSSYEQYF.

This clonotype appeared many times. The chain uses TRBV28 and TRBJ1-5, with 10 nucleotides matching TRBD1. The V gene end was trimmed by 3 bases and the J gene end by 7 bases; junction bases not matched to a gene: 9. There are 16 residues in the CDR3. In germline, CDR1 is MDHEN, CDR2 SYDVKM. Written as DNA, the CDR3 is TGTGCCAGCAGTTTGGGGACAGGGGATTTTTACCAGCCCCAGCATTTT. Protein sequence: CASSLGTGDFYQPQHF.

The genes are TRBV19 and TRBJ2-5; D might be TRBD2 (6 bases). The germline gives CDR1 LNHDA, CDR2 SQIVND (reference sequence). CDR3 length: 15 amino acids. V lost 3 bases, J lost 5 bases, and 16 bases lay in between. CDR3 DNA: TGTGCCAGTAGTATGCCCGGGAGTGGAGTGGAGACCCAGTACTTC. Its protein is CASSMPGSGVETQYF.

This clonotype has a count of ten or more. The CDR3 loop reads CASSSGLAGGEQYF. As DNA, the CDR3 is TGTGCCAGCAGCTCGGGACTAGCGGGAGGCGAGCAGTACTTC. This sequence joins TRBV7-9 and TRBJ2-7; 15 nucleotides match TRBD2. The CDR3 is made up of 14 amino acids. Germline V gives CDR1 SEHNR, CDR2 FQNEAQ (reference sequence). V shed 4 bases and J 6 bases; nucleotides not matched to a gene: 1.

The chain couples TRBV18 to TRBJ2-1; D is possibly TRBD2 (6 bases). V shed 7 bases and J shed 0 bases, with 16 bases lying between them. The CDR3 covers 16 residues. From germline, CDR1 is KGHSH and CDR2 LQKENI. CDR3 sequence (DNA): TGTGCCAGCTACACATCTGGGGGGAGCTCCTACAATGAGCAGTTCTTC. This codes for CASYTSGGSSYNEQFF. The variable domain in full, with the rest retrieved from reference TRBV18 and TRBJ2-1, is NAGVMQNPRHLVRRRGQEARLRCSPMKGHSHVYWYRQLPEEGLKFMVYLQKENIIDESGMPKERFSAEFPKEGPSILRIQQVVRGDSAAYFCASYTSGGSSYNEQFFGPGTRLTVL.

This clonotype was seen at least ten times. The chain is built from TRBV6-1 and TRBJ2-3; a weak D match, TRBD1 (6 bases). The CDR3 has 15 amino acids. The V end was cut by 6 bases, the J end by 7 bases, with 20 bases between. Per germline, CDR1 MNHNS and CDR2 SASEGT. The CDR3 region is CASRPSDRSRNTQYF. CDR3 bases: TGTGCCAGCAGACCCTCCGACAGGTCCCGCAATACGCAGTATTTT.

The V and J genes are TRBV29-1 and TRBJ2-1; TRBD2 matches at 9 bases. Germline V gene lookup returns CDR1 SQVTM and CDR2 ANQGSEA. The CDR3 has 15 residues. Trimming took 6 bases from V and 1 from J; bases not matched to a gene: 7. CDR3 residues: CSVATSGTSYNEQFF. In nucleotides, the CDR3 is TGCAGCGTCGCGACTAGCGGAACTTCCTACAATGAGCAGTTCTTC.

The J gene is TRBJ1-5, the V gene TRBV7-3; no reliable D call. This CDR3 is built from 13 residues. The germline V and J ends were trimmed by 0 bases and 5 bases, with 5 bases remaining between them. In germline, CDR1 is SGHTA, CDR2 FQGTGA. CDR3 protein: CASSLTPDQPQHF. For the CDR3, the DNA is TGTGCCAGCAGCTTAACACCCGATCAGCCCCAGCATTTT.

V usage is TRBV3-1 and J usage is TRBJ1-1; 11 bases are a match to TRBD1. Trimming at V came to 2 bases and at J to 5 bases, leaving 7 bases not matched to a gene. Germline V gene data show CDR1 as LGHDT and CDR2 as YNNKEL (reference sequence). This CDR3 has 16 residues. CDR3 coding DNA: TGTGCCAGCAGCCAACTCGGACAGGGGGCACGGACTGAAGCTTTCTTT. Its protein product is CASSQLGQGARTEAFF.

The sample holds many counts of this clonotype. V usage is TRBV2 and J usage is TRBJ2-3; D may be TRBD2 (6 bases). This CDR3 region has 14 residues. With 4 bases removed from V and 0 bases from J, the gap between germline ends came to 8 bases. CDR1 and CDR2 (germline): SNHLY, FYNNEI. The CDR3 is CASSGGISTDTQYF. CDR3 bases: TGTGCCAGCAGTGGCGGGATTAGCACAGATACGCAGTATTTT.